This T cell receptor beta chain is from a study of blood T cell repertoires in COVID-19. Study summary: There were acute and convalescent COVID-19 samples, and they came from the United States, Italy and Spain. The analysed material was cDNA or gDNA that came from T cells, B-cell-depleted T cells, or PBMCs.

This clone was detected a few times. As handled by the study authors: The assay estimated nucleated cells by amplifying reference gene primers. TCRdb's copy holds only in-frame clones and misses some; the assay was immunoSEQ multiplex PCR. The D gene and trimming were derived from the DNA, and the V and J assignments and clone size from that table. The repertoire holds about 55,000 clones, with 80% to 85% as singletons. The CDR3 is 15 residues long. V was clipped by 6 bases and J by 6 bases; unmatched bases: 10. Germline lookup yields CDR1 SNHLY and CDR2 FYNNEI. This chain uses TRBV2 with TRBJ1-5; 8 bases are a match to TRBD1. What was sequenced was peripheral blood. The source of this sequence is an older woman with acute or convalescent COVID-19. The CDR3 region is CASRDDRGAGQPQHF. CDR3 coding DNA: TGTGCCAGCAGGGACGACAGGGGAGCCGGTCAGCCCCAGCATTTT.